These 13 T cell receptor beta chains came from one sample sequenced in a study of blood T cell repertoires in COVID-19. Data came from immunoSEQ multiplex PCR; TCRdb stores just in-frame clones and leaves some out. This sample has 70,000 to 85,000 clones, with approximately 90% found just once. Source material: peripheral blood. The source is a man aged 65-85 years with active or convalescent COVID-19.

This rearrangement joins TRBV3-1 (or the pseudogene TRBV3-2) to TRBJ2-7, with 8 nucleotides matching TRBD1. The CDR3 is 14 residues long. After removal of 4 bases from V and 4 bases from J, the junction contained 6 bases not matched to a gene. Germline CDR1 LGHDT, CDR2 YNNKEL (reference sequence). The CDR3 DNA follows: TGTGCCAGCAGCCTGCAGGGGGCCGTTTACGAGCAGTACTTC. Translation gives CASSLQGAVYEQYF.

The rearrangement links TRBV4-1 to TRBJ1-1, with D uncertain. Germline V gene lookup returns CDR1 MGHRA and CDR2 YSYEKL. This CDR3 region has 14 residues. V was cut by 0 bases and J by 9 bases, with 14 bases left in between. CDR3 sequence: CASSQDLVEQQAFF. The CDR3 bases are TGCGCCAGCAGCCAAGATTTGGTAGAACAGCAAGCTTTCTTT.

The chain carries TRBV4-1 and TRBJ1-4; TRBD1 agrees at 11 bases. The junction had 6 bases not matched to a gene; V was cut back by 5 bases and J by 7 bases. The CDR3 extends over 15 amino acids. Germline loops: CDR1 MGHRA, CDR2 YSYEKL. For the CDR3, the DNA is TGCGCCAGCAGCATTTGGACAGGGGGCCTTGAAAAACTGTTTTTT. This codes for CASSIWTGGLEKLFF.

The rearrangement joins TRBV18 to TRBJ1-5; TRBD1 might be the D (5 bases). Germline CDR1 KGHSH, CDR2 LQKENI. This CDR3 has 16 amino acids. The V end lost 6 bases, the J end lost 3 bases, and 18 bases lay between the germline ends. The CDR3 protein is CASSQVGRVVNQPQHF. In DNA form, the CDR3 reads TGTGCCAGCTCCCAGGTCGGCAGGGTAGTCAATCAGCCCCAGCATTTT.

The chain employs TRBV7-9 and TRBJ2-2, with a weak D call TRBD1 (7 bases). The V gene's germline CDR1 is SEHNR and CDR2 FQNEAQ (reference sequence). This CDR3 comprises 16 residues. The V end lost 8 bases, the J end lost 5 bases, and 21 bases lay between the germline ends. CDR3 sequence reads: CASHQGGTGATGELFF. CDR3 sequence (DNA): TGTGCCAGCCACCAGGGAGGAACAGGGGCAACCGGGGAGCTGTTTTTT.

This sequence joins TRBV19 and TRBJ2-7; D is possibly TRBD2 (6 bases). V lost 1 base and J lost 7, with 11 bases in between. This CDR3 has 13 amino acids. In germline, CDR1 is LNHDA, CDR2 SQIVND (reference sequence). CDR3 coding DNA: TGTGCCAGTAGTATAGCCCCGGGGAGGGAGCAGTACTTC. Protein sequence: CASSIAPGREQYF.

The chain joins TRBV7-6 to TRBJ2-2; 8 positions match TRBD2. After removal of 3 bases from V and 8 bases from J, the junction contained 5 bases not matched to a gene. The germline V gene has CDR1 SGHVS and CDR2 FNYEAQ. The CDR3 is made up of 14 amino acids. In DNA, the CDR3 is TGTGCCAGCAGCTTTCTGGCTAGCGGGGGGGAGCTGTTTTTT. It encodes CASSFLASGGELFF.

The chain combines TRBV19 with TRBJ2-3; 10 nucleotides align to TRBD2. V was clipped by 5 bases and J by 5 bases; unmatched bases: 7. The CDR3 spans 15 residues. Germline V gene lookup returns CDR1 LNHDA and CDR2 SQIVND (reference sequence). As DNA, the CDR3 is TGTGCCAGTAGTCAAAAGCGGGGGGGCAAAGATACGCAGTATTTT. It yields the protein CASSQKRGGKDTQYF.

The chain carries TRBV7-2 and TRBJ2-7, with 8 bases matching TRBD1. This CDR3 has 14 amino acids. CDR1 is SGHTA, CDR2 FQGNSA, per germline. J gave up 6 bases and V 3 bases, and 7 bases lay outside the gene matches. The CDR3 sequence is CASSFLGQAAEQYF. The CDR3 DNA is TGTGCCAGCAGCTTTCTGGGACAGGCGGCCGAGCAGTACTTC. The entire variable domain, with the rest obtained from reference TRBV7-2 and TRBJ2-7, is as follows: GAGVSQSPSNKVTEKGKDVELRCDPISGHTALYWYRQSLGQGLEFLIYFQGNSAPDKSGLPSDRFSAERTGGSVSTLTIQRTQQEDSAVYLCASSFLGQAAEQYFGPGTRLTVT.

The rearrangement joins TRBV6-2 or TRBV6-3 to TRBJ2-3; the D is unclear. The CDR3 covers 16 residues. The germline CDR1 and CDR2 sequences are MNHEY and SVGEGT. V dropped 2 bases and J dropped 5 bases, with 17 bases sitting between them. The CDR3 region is CASSYPYEAIGDTQYF. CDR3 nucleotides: TGTGCCAGCAGTTACCCCTACGAGGCAATCGGAGATACGCAGTATTTT.

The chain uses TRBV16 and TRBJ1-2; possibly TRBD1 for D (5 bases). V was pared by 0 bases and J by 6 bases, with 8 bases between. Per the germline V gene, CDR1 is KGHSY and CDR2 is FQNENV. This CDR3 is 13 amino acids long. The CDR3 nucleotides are TGTGCCAGCAGCCAATCAGGAGGGGATGGCTACACCTTC. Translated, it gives CASSQSGGDGYTF.

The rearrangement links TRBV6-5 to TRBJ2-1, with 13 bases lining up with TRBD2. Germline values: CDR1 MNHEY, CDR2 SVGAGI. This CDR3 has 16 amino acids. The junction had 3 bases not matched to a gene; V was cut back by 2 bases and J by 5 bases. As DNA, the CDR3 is TGTGCCAGCAGTTACCCGGGACTAGCGGGAAACAATGAGCAGTTCTTC. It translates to CASSYPGLAGNNEQFF.

The CDR3 sequence is CASSLEPGIPTEAFF. The CDR3 coding sequence is TGCGCCAGCAGCTTGGAACCAGGCATCCCGACTGAAGCTTTCTTT. The V and J genes are TRBV5-1 and TRBJ1-1; the D is unclear. Germline assignment: CDR1 SGHRS and CDR2 YFSETQ. V lost 0 bases and J lost 5, with 14 bases in between. This CDR3 comprises 15 residues.